This TCR beta chain stems from a study of blood T cells in healthy people across ages. A remark on this clonotype: Its antigen is currently unknown.

Study results and limitations: Total diversity from one million sequenced T cells was likely underestimated.

V lost 0 bases to trimming and J lost 11 bases, with 19 bases between them. The length of the CDR3 is 15 residues. Germline values: CDR1 LGHNA, CDR2 YSLEER. A second PCR of about 7 to 12 cycles used a sample-barcoded 5' primer and a J-beta primer mix. Every cDNA molecule carried a tag from a template-switch adaptor bearing 12 random nucleotides. TCRdb fed the 5' RACE reads into MiXCR, producing one record per CDR3 protein. The table has about 800,000 distinct CDR3 sequences, roughly 60% seen once. The sample taken for sequencing was blood. This sequence joins TRBV4-3 and TRBJ2-5; D is perhaps TRBD1 (6 bases). The TCR originated in a man in his thirties or forties in good health. CDR3 amino acids: CASSQEVAGPGEQYF. CDR3 DNA sequence: TGCGCCAGCAGCCAAGAGGTGGCAGGCCCAGGGGAGCAGTACTTC.